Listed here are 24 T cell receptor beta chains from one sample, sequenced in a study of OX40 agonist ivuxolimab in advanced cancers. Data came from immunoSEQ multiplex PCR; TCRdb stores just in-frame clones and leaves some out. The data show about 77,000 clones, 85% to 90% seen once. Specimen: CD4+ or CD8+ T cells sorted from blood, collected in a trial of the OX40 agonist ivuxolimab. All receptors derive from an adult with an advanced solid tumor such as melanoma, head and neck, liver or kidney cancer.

The CDR3 sequence is CASSQAQTANYEQYF. The CDR3, as DNA: TGCGCCAGCAGCCAGGCCCAGACAGCTAACTACGAGCAGTACTTC. The V gene is TRBV4-1, the J gene TRBJ2-7, with a possible D match to TRBD1 (5 bases). Germline values: CDR1 MGHRA, CDR2 YSYEKL. V lost 3 bases and J lost 3, with 15 bases in between. The CDR3 consists of 15 residues.

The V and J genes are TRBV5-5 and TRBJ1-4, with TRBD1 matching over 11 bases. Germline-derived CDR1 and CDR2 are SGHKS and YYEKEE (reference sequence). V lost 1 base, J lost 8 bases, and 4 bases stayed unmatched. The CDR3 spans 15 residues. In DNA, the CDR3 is TGTGCCAGCAGCTTGCTCGGGACAGGGGGGGAAAAACTGTTTTTT. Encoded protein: CASSLLGTGGEKLFF.

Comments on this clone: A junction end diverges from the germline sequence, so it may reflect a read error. The CDR3 loop is CASSPRRGREQYF. The CDR3 coding sequence is TGTGCTAGCAGCCCTCGCAGGGGAAGGGAGCAGTACTTC. V and J are TRBV7-7 and TRBJ2-7, with D possibly being TRBD1 (6 bases). In germline, CDR1 is SSHAT, CDR2 FNYEAQ (reference sequence). CDR3 size: 13 residues.

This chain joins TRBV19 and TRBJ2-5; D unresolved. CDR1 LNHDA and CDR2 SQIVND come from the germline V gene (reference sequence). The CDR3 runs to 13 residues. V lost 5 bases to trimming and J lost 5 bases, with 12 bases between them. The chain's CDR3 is CASSALSLETQYF. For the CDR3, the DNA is TGTGCCAGTAGTGCCCTAAGTCTGGAGACCCAGTACTTC.

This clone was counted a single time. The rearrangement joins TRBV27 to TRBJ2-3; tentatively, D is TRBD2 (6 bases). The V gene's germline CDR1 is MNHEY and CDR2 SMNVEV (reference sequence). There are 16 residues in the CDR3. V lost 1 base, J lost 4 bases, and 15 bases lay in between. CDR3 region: CASSLYWRGGADTQYF. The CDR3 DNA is TGTGCCAGCAGTTTATATTGGCGAGGAGGGGCAGATACGCAGTATTTT.

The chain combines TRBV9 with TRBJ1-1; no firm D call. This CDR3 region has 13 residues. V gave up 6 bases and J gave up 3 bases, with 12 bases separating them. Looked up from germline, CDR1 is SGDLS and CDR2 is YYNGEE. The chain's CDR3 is CASNKGWDTEAFF. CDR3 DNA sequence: TGTGCCAGCAACAAAGGGTGGGACACTGAAGCTTTCTTT.

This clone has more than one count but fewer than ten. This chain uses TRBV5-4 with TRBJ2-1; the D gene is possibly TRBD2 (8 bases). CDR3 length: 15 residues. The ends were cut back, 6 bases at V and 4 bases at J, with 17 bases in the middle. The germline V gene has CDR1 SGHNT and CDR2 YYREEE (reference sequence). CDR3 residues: CASTQGVAGYNEQFF. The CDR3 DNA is TGTGCCAGCACCCAGGGGGTAGCGGGGTACAATGAGCAGTTCTTC.

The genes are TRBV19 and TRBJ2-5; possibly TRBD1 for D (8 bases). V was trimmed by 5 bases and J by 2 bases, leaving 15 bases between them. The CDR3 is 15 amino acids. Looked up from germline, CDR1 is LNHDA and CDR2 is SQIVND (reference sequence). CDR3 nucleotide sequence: TGTGCCAGTAGTGTTACAGGGGGGGGACAAGAGACCCAGTACTTC. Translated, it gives CASSVTGGGQETQYF.

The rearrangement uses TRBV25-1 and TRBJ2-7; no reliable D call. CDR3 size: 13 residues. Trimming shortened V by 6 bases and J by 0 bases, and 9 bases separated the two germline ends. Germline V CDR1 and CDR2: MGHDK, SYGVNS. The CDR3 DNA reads TGTGCCAGCAGGCCGTGGGACTCCTACGAGCAGTACTTC. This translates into CASRPWDSYEQYF.

As DNA, the CDR3 is TGTGCCAGTAGTGGACGGGACAGCTTAGTAGGGGCCAACGTCCTGACTTTC. Its protein product is CASSGRDSLVGANVLTF. This rearrangement joins TRBV19 to TRBJ2-6, with TRBD1 matching 7 bases. The CDR3 consists of 17 residues. CDR1 and CDR2 (germline): LNHDA, SQIVND (reference sequence). V lost 5 bases, J lost 4 bases, and 11 bases stayed unmatched.

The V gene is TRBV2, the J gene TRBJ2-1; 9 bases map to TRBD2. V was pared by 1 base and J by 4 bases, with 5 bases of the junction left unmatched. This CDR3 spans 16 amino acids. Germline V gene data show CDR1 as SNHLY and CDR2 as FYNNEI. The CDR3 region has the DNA TGTGCCAGCAGTGAAGAGGAGCGGGGGGCTTACAATGAGCAGTTCTTC. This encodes CASSEEERGAYNEQFF. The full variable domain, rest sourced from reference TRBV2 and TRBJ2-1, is EPEVTQTPSHQVTQMGQEVILRCVPISNHLYFYWYRQILGQKVEFLVSFYNNEISEKSEIFDDQFSVERPDGSNFTLKIRSTKLEDSAMYFCASSEEERGAYNEQFFGPGTRLTVL.

The CDR3 sequence: CASSLTQETQYF. The CDR3 bases are TGCGCCAGCAGCTTAACCCAAGAGACCCAGTACTTC. The chain employs TRBV5-1 and TRBJ2-5; D not certain. V was clipped by 2 bases and J by 1 base, with 3 bases between them. The CDR3 is 12 amino acids. CDR1 SGHRS and CDR2 YFSETQ come from the germline V gene. Full variable domain (rest looked up from reference TRBV5-1 and TRBJ2-5): KAGVTQTPRYLIKTRGQQVTLSCSPISGHRSVSWYQQTPGQGLQFLFEYFSETQRNKGNFPGRFSGRQFSNSRSEMNVSTLELGDSALYLCASSLTQETQYFGPGTRLLVL.

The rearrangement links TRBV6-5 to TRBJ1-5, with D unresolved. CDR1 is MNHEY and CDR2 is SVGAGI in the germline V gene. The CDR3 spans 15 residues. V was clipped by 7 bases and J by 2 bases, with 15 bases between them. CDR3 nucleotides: TGTGCCAGCATGGGTTCCACCTCGGGCAATCAGCCCCAGCATTTT. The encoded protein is CASMGSTSGNQPQHF.

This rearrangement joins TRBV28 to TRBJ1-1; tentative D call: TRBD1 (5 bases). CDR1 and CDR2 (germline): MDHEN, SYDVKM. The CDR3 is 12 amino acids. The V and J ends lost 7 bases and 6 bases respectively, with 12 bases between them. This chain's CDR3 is CASTYGTPEAFF. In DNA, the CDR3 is TGTGCCAGCACTTACGGGACTCCTGAAGCTTTCTTT.

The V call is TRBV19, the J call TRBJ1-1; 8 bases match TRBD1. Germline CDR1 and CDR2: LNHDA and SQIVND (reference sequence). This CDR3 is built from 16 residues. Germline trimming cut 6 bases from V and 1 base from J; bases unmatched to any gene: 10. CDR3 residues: CASRFKAGGPNTEAFF. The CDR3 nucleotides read TGTGCCAGTAGATTCAAAGCAGGGGGCCCGAACACTGAAGCTTTCTTT.

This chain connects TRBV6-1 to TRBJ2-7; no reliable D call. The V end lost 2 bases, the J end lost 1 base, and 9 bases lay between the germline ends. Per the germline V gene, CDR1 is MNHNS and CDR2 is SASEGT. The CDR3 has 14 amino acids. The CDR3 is CASSESGRSYEQYF. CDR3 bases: TGTGCCAGCAGTGAATCAGGACGGTCCTACGAGCAGTACTTC.

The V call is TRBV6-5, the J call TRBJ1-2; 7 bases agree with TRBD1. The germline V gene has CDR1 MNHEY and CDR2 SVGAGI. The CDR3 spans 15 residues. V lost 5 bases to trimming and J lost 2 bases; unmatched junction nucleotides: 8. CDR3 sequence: CASSKGQDGNYGYTF. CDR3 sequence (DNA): TGTGCCAGCAGTAAAGGACAGGATGGGAACTATGGCTACACCTTC.

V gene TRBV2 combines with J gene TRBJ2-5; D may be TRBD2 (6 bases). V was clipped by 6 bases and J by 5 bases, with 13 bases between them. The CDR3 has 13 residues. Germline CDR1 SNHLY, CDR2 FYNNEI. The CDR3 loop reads CASRKDLAETQYF. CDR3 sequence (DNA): TGTGCCAGCAGAAAGGACCTAGCGGAGACCCAGTACTTC.

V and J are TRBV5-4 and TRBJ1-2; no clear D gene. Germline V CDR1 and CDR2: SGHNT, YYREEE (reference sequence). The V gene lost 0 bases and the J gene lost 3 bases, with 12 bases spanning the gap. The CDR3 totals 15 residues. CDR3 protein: CASSLDMGQDYGYTF. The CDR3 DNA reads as TGTGCCAGCAGCTTGGACATGGGCCAGGACTATGGCTACACCTTC.

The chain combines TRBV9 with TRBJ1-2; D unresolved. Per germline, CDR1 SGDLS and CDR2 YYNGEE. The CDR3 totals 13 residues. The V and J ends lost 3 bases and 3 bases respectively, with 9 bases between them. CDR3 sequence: CASSAAFDYGYTF. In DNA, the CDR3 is TGTGCCAGCAGCGCGGCATTCGACTATGGCTACACCTTC.

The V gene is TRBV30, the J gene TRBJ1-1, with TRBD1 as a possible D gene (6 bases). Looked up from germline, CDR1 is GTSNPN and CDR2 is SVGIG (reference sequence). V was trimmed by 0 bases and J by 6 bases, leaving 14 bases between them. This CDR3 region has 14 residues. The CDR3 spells CAWSVKGGAAEAFF. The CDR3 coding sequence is TGTGCCTGGAGTGTAAAAGGGGGGGCGGCTGAAGCTTTCTTT.

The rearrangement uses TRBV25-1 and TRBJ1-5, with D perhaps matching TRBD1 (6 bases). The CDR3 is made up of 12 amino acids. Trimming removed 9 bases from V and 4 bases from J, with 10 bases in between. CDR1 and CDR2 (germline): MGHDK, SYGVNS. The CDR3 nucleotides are TGTGCCAGTAGCACAGGGAATCAGCCCCAGCATTTT. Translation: CASSTGNQPQHF. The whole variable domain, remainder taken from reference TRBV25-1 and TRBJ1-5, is EADIYQTPRYLVIGTGKKITLECSQTMGHDKMYWYQQDPGMELHLIHYSYGVNSTEKGDLSSESTVSRIRTEHFPLTLESARPSHTSQYLCASSTGNQPQHFGDGTRLSIL.

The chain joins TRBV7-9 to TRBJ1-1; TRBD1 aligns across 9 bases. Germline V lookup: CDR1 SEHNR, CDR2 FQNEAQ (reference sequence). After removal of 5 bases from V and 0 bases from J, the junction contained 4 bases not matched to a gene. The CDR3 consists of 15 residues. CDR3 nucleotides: TGTGCCAGCAGCATGGGACAGGGATTGAACACTGAAGCTTTCTTT. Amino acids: CASSMGQGLNTEAFF.

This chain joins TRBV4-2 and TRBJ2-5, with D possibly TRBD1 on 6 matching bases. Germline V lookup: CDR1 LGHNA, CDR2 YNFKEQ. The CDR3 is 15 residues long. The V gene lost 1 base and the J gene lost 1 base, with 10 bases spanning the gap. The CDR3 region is CASSQGAGVQETQYF. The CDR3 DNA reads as TGTGCCAGCAGCCAAGGTGCAGGGGTCCAAGAGACCCAGTACTTC.